Following are 24 T cell receptor beta chains from one sample sequenced in a study of regulatory T cells in long-lasting Graves disease. Combining iRepertoire HTBI primers with Arm-PCR of CDR3 regions, the authors built TCR beta libraries. TCRdb called the multiplex PCR reads again in MiXCR, with one record for every CDR3 protein. The data show hundreds of thousands of distinct CDR3 sequences, about 16% seen once. Time point reported: newly diagnosed GD, antithyroid drugs for less than 3 months. Following extraction of RNA from PBMCs, that RNA was used to make the TCR library. In addition, the sample was reused for a study of T cells in Graves' hyperthyroidism and ophthalmopathy.

The sample here was peripheral blood mononuclear cells (PBMCs), taken at new diagnosis, from a patient treated with antithyroid drugs. Receptors were obtained from a man younger than 35 with Graves disease.

This chain uses TRBV29-1 with TRBJ2-7, with 10 positions matching TRBD1. Germline lookup yields CDR1 SQVTM and CDR2 ANQGSEA. The CDR3 sequence is 14 residues long. V lost 7 bases, J lost 1 base, and 7 bases stayed unmatched. CDR3 nucleotides: TGCAGCGGGGGGGGACAGGGGACTTCCTACGAGCAGTACTTC. Amino acid sequence: CSGGGQGTSYEQYF.

This chain joins TRBV7-9 and TRBJ1-1; D is perhaps TRBD1 (5 bases). The CDR3 sequence is 14 residues long. V was trimmed by 1 base and J by 8 bases, leaving 14 bases between them. CDR1 is SEHNR and CDR2 is FQNEAQ in the germline V gene (reference sequence). CDR3 DNA: TGTGCCAGCAGCTTAGAGCTGGGGCGGGGAGAAGCTTTCTTT. Amino acids: CASSLELGRGEAFF.

Many counts were recorded for this clonotype. The CDR3 DNA reads as TGTGCCAGCAGCTTAGGCCCCGGAACGGGAAACATTCAGTACTTC. Protein: CASSLGPGTGNIQYF. V usage is TRBV7-2 and J usage is TRBJ2-4, with D unresolved. The germline V gene encodes CDR1 SGHTA and CDR2 FQGNSA. The CDR3 extends over 15 amino acids. The V gene lost 1 base and the J gene lost 6 bases, with 13 bases spanning the gap.

CDR3 sequence (DNA): TGTGCCAGCGGTTACGGGGGGTTTTACGAGCAGTACTTC. The encoded protein is CASGYGGFYEQYF. This sequence joins TRBV7-8 and TRBJ2-7; 7 positions agree with TRBD2. The germline V gene encodes CDR1 SGHVS and CDR2 FQNEAQ. The J segment lost 4 bases and the V segment lost 8 bases, leaving 8 bases of the junction unmatched. The CDR3 is made up of 13 amino acids. Full variable domain (rest looked up from reference TRBV7-8 and TRBJ2-7): GAGVSQSPRYKVAKRGQDVALRCDPISGHVSLFWYQQALGQGPEFLTYFQNEAQLDKSGLPSDRFFAERPEGSVSTLKIQRTQQEDSAVYLCASGYGGFYEQYFGPGTRLTVT.

At least ten counts were recorded for this clonotype. The chain recombines TRBV12-3 or TRBV12-4 with TRBJ1-5, with a weak D call TRBD1 (6 bases). CDR3 length: 15 residues. V lost 7 bases, J lost 2 bases, and 15 bases lay in between. The DNA for the CDR3 is TGTGCCAGCATTCCGGGGGCTCGGGGCAATCAGCCCCAGCATTTT. Translating it yields CASIPGARGNQPQHF.

This clonotype showed up many times. V is TRBV7-9 and J is TRBJ2-7; tentative D call: TRBD1 (6 bases). There are 14 residues in the CDR3. Trimming took off 4 bases at V and 2 bases at J, with 12 bases between the two ends. Germline CDR1 reads SEHNR; CDR2 reads FQNEAQ (reference sequence). The DNA for the CDR3 is TGTGCCAGCAGCTCGGACAGTGCCGCCTACGAGCAGTACTTC. Its translation is CASSSDSAAYEQYF.

This clonotype occurred many times. The V and J genes are TRBV20-1 and TRBJ2-7, with no clear D. Germline CDR1 and CDR2: DFQATT and SNEGSKA (reference sequence). V was shortened by 0 bases and J by 2 bases, with 5 bases between the two germline ends. This CDR3 has 12 amino acids. This CDR3 reads CSARDRPYEQYF. As DNA, the CDR3 is TGCAGTGCTAGAGATAGGCCCTACGAGCAGTACTTC.

This clonotype was seen a few times. The chain carries TRBV4-2 and TRBJ2-5, with 8 bases identical to TRBD2. The CDR3 sequence is 15 residues long. Germline assignment: CDR1 LGHNA and CDR2 YNFKEQ. The V gene end was trimmed by 4 bases and the J gene end by 1 base; junction bases not matched to a gene: 5. The CDR3, as DNA: TGTGCCAGCAGCCCGGAACTAGCGGTCCAAGAGACCCAGTACTTC. This translates into CASSPELAVQETQYF.

This clonotype was seen ten or more times. V and J are TRBV11-1 and TRBJ1-1; TRBD1 agrees at 7 bases. CDR3 length: 17 residues. Per the germline V gene, CDR1 is SGHAT and CDR2 is FQDESV (reference sequence). The J segment lost 5 bases and the V segment lost 4 bases, leaving 16 bases of the junction unmatched. The CDR3 DNA sequence: TGTGCCAGCAGCTCGGGGGGACAGTCGGGAAATTTGACTGAAGCTTTCTTT. This translates into CASSSGGQSGNLTEAFF.

In this sample, this clonotype turned up many times. The chain carries TRBV11-2 and TRBJ1-4; D might be TRBD1 (6 bases). This CDR3 spans 14 amino acids. Germline-derived CDR1 and CDR2 are SGHAT and FQNNGV. The germline V and J ends were trimmed by 8 bases and 0 bases, with 10 bases remaining between them. CDR3 residues: CASATGSTNEKLFF. The CDR3 region has the DNA TGTGCCAGCGCGACAGGCTCAACTAATGAAAAACTGTTTTTT.

This clonotype was seen many times. V usage is TRBV20-1 and J usage is TRBJ2-7; 9 positions match TRBD2. After removal of 6 bases from V and 7 bases from J, the junction contained 10 bases not matched to a gene. Germline-derived CDR1 and CDR2 are DFQATT and SNEGSKA (reference sequence). There are 13 residues in the CDR3. CDR3 nucleotides: TGCAGTGCCTTGGGTAGCGGGAGAAGGGAGCAGTACTTC. Its protein product is CSALGSGRREQYF.

The rearrangement links TRBV28 to TRBJ2-7; the match to TRBD2 covers 10 bases. In germline, CDR1 is MDHEN, CDR2 SYDVKM. V trimming: 6 bases; J trimming: 3 bases; junction bases outside the gene matches: 8. The length of the CDR3 is 15 residues. The CDR3 loop is CASSVTSGAIYEQYF. For the CDR3, the DNA is TGTGCCAGCAGCGTAACTAGCGGGGCAATCTACGAGCAGTACTTC.

This clonotype showed up many times. The CDR3 region has the DNA TGTGCCAGCAGTGAAGAGACAGGGGGCCATGGCTACACCTTC. This sequence encodes CASSEETGGHGYTF. The chain has TRBV2 and TRBJ1-2; 10 bases map to TRBD1. This CDR3 has 14 residues. After removal of 1 base from V and 6 bases from J, the junction contained 2 bases not matched to a gene. Looked up from germline, CDR1 is SNHLY and CDR2 is FYNNEI.

This clonotype was observed many times. The chain combines TRBV5-1 with TRBJ1-6, with TRBD1 identical over 9 bases. Looked up from germline, CDR1 is SGHRS and CDR2 is YFSETQ. J gave up 15 bases and V 4 bases, and 20 bases lay outside the gene matches. The CDR3 loop spans 17 amino acids. The CDR3 loop reads CASSPPVVGDRAQGLHF. The DNA of the CDR3 is TGCGCCAGCAGCCCACCGGTTGTGGGGGACAGGGCCCAAGGCCTCCACTTT.

A few counts support this clonotype. The CDR3 sequence: CSARETTGDNSPLHF. The DNA of the CDR3 is TGCAGTGCTAGAGAAACGACAGGGGATAATTCACCCCTCCACTTT. V and J are TRBV20-1 and TRBJ1-6; TRBD1 matches 8 bases. J lost 5 bases, V lost 0 bases, and 3 bases had no gene match. The CDR3 loop spans 15 amino acids. Germline V gene data show CDR1 as DFQATT and CDR2 as SNEGSKA (reference sequence).

This clonotype appeared a few times. The chain is built from TRBV4-3 and TRBJ1-2; unclear D gene. V was trimmed by 1 base and J by 0 bases, leaving 9 bases between them. There are 15 residues in the CDR3. CDR1 and CDR2 from the germline V gene are LGHNA and YSLEER. CDR3 sequence: CASSQVGGANYGYTF. The CDR3 nucleotides are TGCGCCAGCAGCCAAGTCGGCGGAGCTAACTATGGCTACACCTTC.

The chain is built from TRBV7-9 and TRBJ2-5; D ambiguous. CDR3 length: 15 residues. Per the germline V gene, CDR1 is SEHNR and CDR2 is FQNEAQ (reference sequence). Deletions cut 1 base from V and 7 bases from J, with 16 bases between. CDR3 residues: CASSLVTPGDATQYF. Written as DNA, the CDR3 is TGTGCCAGCAGCTTAGTAACCCCTGGAGATGCGACCCAGTACTTC. The variable domain in full, with the rest retrieved from reference TRBV7-9 and TRBJ2-5, is DTGVSQNPRHKITKRGQNVTFRCDPISEHNRLYWYRQTLGQGPEFLTYFQNEAQLEKSRLLSDRFSAERPKGSFSTLEIQRTEQGDSAMYLCASSLVTPGDATQYFGPGTRLLVL.

This clonotype has more than one count but fewer than ten. The junction and the germline gene differ at one end; a read error may be behind it. This chain uses TRBV20-1 with TRBJ2-3, with D possibly being TRBD2 (6 bases). This CDR3 is 16 amino acids long. CDR1 and CDR2 (germline): DFQATT, SNEGSKA (reference sequence). The DNA for the CDR3 is TGCAGTGCTAGAAGTCCCTCCGGGGGAAGCACAGATATGCAGTATTTT. Amino acids: CSARSPSGGSTDMQYF.

The chain carries TRBV20-1 and TRBJ2-2, with D maybe TRBD2 (6 bases). Germline assignment: CDR1 DFQATT and CDR2 SNEGSKA (reference sequence). The CDR3 has 13 amino acids. V lost 7 bases to trimming and J lost 4 bases, with 13 bases between them. CDR3 in amino acids: CSGRGEGTGELFF. In DNA form, the CDR3 reads TGCAGTGGGAGGGGTGAGGGCACCGGGGAGCTGTTTTTT.

The chain recombines TRBV7-8 with TRBJ1-4; D perhaps matches TRBD1 (5 bases). This CDR3 has 15 residues. Germline CDR1 reads SGHVS; CDR2 reads FQNEAQ. V was trimmed by 5 bases and J by 8 bases, leaving 18 bases between them. The CDR3 DNA is TGTGCCAGCAGCCGTGGGGACCCCCGGAACGAAAAACTGTTTTTT. Translation gives CASSRGDPRNEKLFF.

This clonotype showed up just a few times. The J gene is TRBJ1-5, the V gene TRBV27, with no clear D. Germline CDR1 is MNHEY and CDR2 is SMNVEV (reference sequence). The CDR3 totals 14 residues. V was shortened by 4 bases and J by 2 bases, with 9 bases between the two germline ends. The CDR3: CASSYRLGNQPQHF. As DNA, the CDR3 is TGTGCCAGCAGTTATAGGTTGGGCAATCAGCCCCAGCATTTT.

This clonotype has ten or more counts. V is TRBV10-3 and J is TRBJ1-2, with 10 bases lining up with TRBD1. CDR1 is ENHRY and CDR2 is SYGVKD in the germline V gene. Trimming removed 7 bases from V and 6 bases from J; junction bases left unmatched: 5. This CDR3 comprises 13 residues. CDR3 sequence reads: CAITTGGFDGYTF. In DNA form, the CDR3 reads TGTGCCATCACGACAGGGGGCTTTGATGGCTACACCTTC.

This clonotype was seen only a few times. The gene calls are TRBV11-2 and TRBJ2-3, with D uncertain. This CDR3 has 15 residues. Germline CDR1 reads SGHAT; CDR2 reads FQNNGV. Between the trimmed V and J ends, which lost 5 bases and 1 base, there was a span of 13 bases. The CDR3 spells CASSPRSDGTDTQYF. For the CDR3, the DNA is TGTGCCAGCAGCCCCCGTTCGGACGGCACAGATACGCAGTATTTT.

This clonotype was observed at least ten times. The chain couples TRBV20-1 to TRBJ1-5; D unclear. Per the germline V gene, CDR1 is DFQATT and CDR2 is SNEGSKA (reference sequence). This CDR3 is 14 amino acids long. Trimming removed 6 bases from V and 2 bases from J, with 14 bases in between. Written as DNA, the CDR3 is TGCAGTGCGTTGATTAATCGCGGCAATCAGCCCCAGCATTTT. Its translation is CSALINRGNQPQHF.